A selection of T cell receptor beta chains follows, all from one sample in a study of identical twins. TCRdb fed the 5' RACE reads into MiXCR, producing one record per CDR3 protein. Among about 530,000 distinct CDR3 sequences listed, 20% to 25% were seen once. This sample also appeared in a second study, on yellow fever vaccine responses in identical twins.

Material for sequencing was CD4+ T cells sorted from blood. The receptors here all came from a woman between 18 and 30 years old in good health. The CDR3 runs from the conserved cysteine through the conserved F or W. The D gene is left open where the match is weak. Clone size appears in some rows only: once, few, many, or a class for an expanded clone.

d_call,j_call,clone_size,v_call,cdr3_aa,cdr3_nt
TRBD2,TRBJ2-1,many,TRBV12-3/TRBV12-4,CASRLAGGPVGEQFF,TGTGCCAGCAGACTAGCGGGAGGGCCAGTCGGTGAGCAGTTCTTC
NA,TRBJ2-2,NA,TRBV18,CASSPNRGTGELFF,TGTGCCAGCTCACCAAACCGAGGCACCGGGGAGCTGTTTTTT
NA,TRBJ2-7,NA,TRBV7-9,CASTDLGQHYEQYF,TGTGCCAGCACCGACCTCGGACAGCACTACGAGCAGTACTTC
NA,TRBJ1-1,few,TRBV7-2,CASSTELNTEAFF,TGTGCCAGCAGCACAGAATTGAACACTGAAGCTTTCTTT
TRBD1,TRBJ1-1,few,TRBV5-1,CASSGSGTGVLNTEAFF,TGCGCCAGCAGTGGATCCGGGACAGGGGTTTTGAACACTGAAGCTTTCTTT
NA,TRBJ2-5,few,TRBV3-1,CASSRLVVETQYF,TGTGCCAGCAGCCGACTAGTCGTTGAGACCCAGTACTTC
TRBD2,TRBJ2-1,few,TRBV29-1,CSALLAGIINEQFF,TGCAGCGCCTTACTAGCGGGAATTATAAATGAGCAGTTCTTC
NA,TRBJ2-5,NA,TRBV20-1,CSAWWKTQYF,TGCAGTGCCTGGTGGAAGACCCAGTACTTC
NA,TRBJ2-2,many,TRBV2,CASSESQAGELFF,TGTGCCAGCAGTGAATCGCAGGCCGGGGAGCTGTTTTTT
TRBD2,TRBJ2-7,NA,TRBV7-6,CASSLLQSGTRSYEQYF,TGTGCCAGCAGCTTACTCCAAAGCGGGACTCGATCCTACGAGCAGTACTTC
TRBD1,TRBJ2-5,NA,TRBV20-1,CSARGTGRETQYF,TGCAGTGCTCGCGGGACAGGGAGGGAGACCCAGTACTTC
TRBD1,TRBJ2-6,few,TRBV2,CASSEVWTGALSGANVLTF,TGTGCCAGCAGTGAAGTCTGGACAGGGGCCCTCTCTGGGGCCAACGTCCTGACTTTC
NA,TRBJ1-2,few,TRBV20-1,CSATPGDRGYTF,TGCAGTGCTACACCCGGGGATCGAGGCTACACCTTC
NA,TRBJ2-5,NA,TRBV28,CASSAQTGPGETQYF,TGTGCCAGCAGCGCCCAGACAGGCCCCGGGGAGACCCAGTACTTC
NA,TRBJ2-1,NA,TRBV5-6,CASSLGPDPFF,TGTGCCAGCAGCTTGGGGCCAGATCCGTTCTTC
NA,TRBJ2-2,few,TRBV7-6,CASSMGNTGELFF,TGTGCCAGCAGTATGGGGAACACCGGGGAGCTGTTTTTT
TRBD2,TRBJ2-4,few,TRBV7-2,CAIRKSGGGGVF,TGTGCCATCAGAAAATCTGGCGGGGGGGGGGTATTC